The source of this T cell receptor (beta chain) is a study of T-cell reconstitution after alpha-beta-depleted transplantation in children. Germline CDR1 and CDR2: LNHDA and SQIVND (reference sequence). CDR3 length: 15 residues. The V and J ends lost 3 bases and 4 bases, in that order; junction bases with no gene match: 5. The TCRbeta library incorporated unique molecular identifiers. One entry per CDR3 protein, called by TCRdb with MiXCR from the PCR reads. The sample contains some 550,000 distinct CDR3 sequences, about 18% of which appear only once. The TCR comes from a human donor who donated a stem cell graft to a child with acute lymphoblastic leukemia. The starting material was PBMCs from the stem cell graft donor, obtained from the stem cell graft. The chain combines TRBV19 with TRBJ1-3; 8 bases are shared with TRBD1. The chain's CDR3 is CASSMTTGVGNTIYF. The CDR3 DNA reads TGTGCCAGTAGTATGACGACAGGGGTCGGAAACACCATATATTTT. Filled out from reference TRBV19 and TRBJ1-3, the complete variable domain reads DGGITQSPKYLFRKEGQNVTLSCEQNLNHDAMYWYRQDPGQGLRLIYYSQIVNDFQKGDIAEGYSVSREKKESFPLTVTSAQKNPTAFYLCASSMTTGVGNTIYFGEGSWLTVV.